The 6 T cell receptor beta chains presented below share a single source sample, sequenced in a study of T cells after yellow fever vaccination. MiXCR, run by TCRdb on the 5' RACE reads, gives a single entry per CDR3 protein. The sample lists 450,000 to 550,000 distinct CDR3 sequences; 20% to 25% were seen once. Source: PBMCs, taken 20 to 25 days after the first yellow fever vaccination. These receptors originate from a young man who received the YFV17D yellow fever vaccine.

The V and J genes are TRBV6-1 and TRBJ2-7; D is unclear. CDR3 length equals 14 residues. Germline CDR1 reads MNHNS; CDR2 reads SASEGT. V was clipped by 6 bases and J by 0 bases, with 12 bases between them. This CDR3 is CASSPQQSSYEQYF. DNA of the CDR3: TGTGCCAGCAGCCCTCAACAGAGCTCCTACGAGCAGTACTTC.

The chain is built from TRBV19 and TRBJ2-1; D could derive from TRBD1 or TRBD2 (5 bases each). The germline V gene encodes CDR1 LNHDA and CDR2 SQIVND (reference sequence). CDR3 length: 14 residues. V was shortened by 6 bases and J by 12 bases, with 21 bases between the two germline ends. The DNA of the CDR3 is TGTGCCAGTAGAAGGGGCCCGGACTCATATGGGCAGTTCTTC. This translates into CASRRGPDSYGQFF.

A few counts support this clonotype. The chain joins TRBV4-3 to TRBJ2-2, with TRBD1 as a possible D gene (6 bases). Germline CDR1 is LGHNA and CDR2 is YSLEER. The CDR3 extends over 15 amino acids. The ends were cut back, 2 bases at V and 2 bases at J, with 9 bases in the middle. Written as DNA, the CDR3 is TGCGCCAGCAGCCAAAGCAGGGGAAACACCGGGGAGCTGTTTTTT. It translates to CASSQSRGNTGELFF.

The CDR3 spells CASGRRGPPYNEQFF. The CDR3 nucleotides read TGTGCCAGCGGGCGGCGGGGTCCCCCCTACAATGAGCAGTTCTTC. V and J are TRBV6-2 or TRBV6-3 and TRBJ2-1, with a possible D match to TRBD2 (6 bases). The CDR3 contains 15 residues. The V end was cut by 8 bases, the J end by 2 bases, with 16 bases between. Germline V gene sequence: CDR1 MNHEY, CDR2 SVGEGT.

This clonotype occurred once. The rearrangement uses TRBV5-1 and TRBJ2-7; the D gene is possibly TRBD1 (5 bases). The V end lost 0 bases, the J end lost 4 bases, and 17 bases lay between the germline ends. Germline CDR1 SGHRS, CDR2 YFSETQ. The CDR3 runs 16 residues. This CDR3 reads CASSLGDSLIFYEQYV. Written as DNA, the CDR3 is TGCGCCAGCAGCTTGGGTGACAGCCTGATCTTTTACGAGCAGTACGTC.

The chain has TRBV29-1 and TRBJ2-1; D gene unclear. Trimming pared 4 bases from V and 6 bases from J, leaving 10 bases between. The V gene's germline CDR1 is SQVTM and CDR2 ANQGSEA. This CDR3 has 12 amino acids. Here the CDR3 reads CSVVGGSNEQFF. The CDR3 DNA reads TGCAGCGTTGTGGGCGGATCCAATGAGCAGTTCTTC.